This TCR beta chain is from a study of OX40 agonist ivuxolimab in advanced cancers. Turning to the study itself: Patients got intravenous ivuxolimab at 0.01 to 10 mg/kg every 2 weeks. General observations from the study: Undetermined was the antigen specificity of the expanded peripheral T cells. Among the lowest peripheral clonal expansion occurred in 0.1-3.0 mg/kg partial responders.

Using immunoSEQ multiplex PCR, the repertoire was profiled, and TCRdb retains in-frame clones only, with some absent. The top ten hold around 0.3% of the sample, which has approximately 91,000 clones, roughly 87% seen once. Turning to this clone: Antigen: not known.

The J segment lost 7 bases and the V segment lost 6 bases, leaving 7 bases of the junction unmatched. Germline CDR1 and CDR2: MDHEN and SYDVKM. CDR3 length: 15 residues. This clonotype originated in an adult with an advanced solid tumor such as melanoma, head and neck, liver or kidney cancer. The specimen was CD4+ or CD8+ T cells sorted from blood, collected in a trial of the OX40 agonist ivuxolimab. The V gene is TRBV28, the J gene TRBJ1-6, with 9 bases fitting TRBD1. The CDR3 sequence is CASSIGTGQNSPLHF. The CDR3 DNA is TGTGCCAGCAGCATCGGGACAGGGCAAAATTCACCCCTCCACTTT.